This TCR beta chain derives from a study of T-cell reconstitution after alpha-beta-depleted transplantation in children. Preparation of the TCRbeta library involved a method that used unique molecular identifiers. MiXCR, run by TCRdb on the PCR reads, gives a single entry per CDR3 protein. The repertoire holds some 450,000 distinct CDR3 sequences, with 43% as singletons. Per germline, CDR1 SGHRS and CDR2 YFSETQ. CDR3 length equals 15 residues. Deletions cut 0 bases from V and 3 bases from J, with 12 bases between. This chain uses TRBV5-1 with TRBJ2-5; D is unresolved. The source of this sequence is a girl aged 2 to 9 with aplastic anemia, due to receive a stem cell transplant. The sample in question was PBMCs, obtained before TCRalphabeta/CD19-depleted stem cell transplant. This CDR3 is CASSLAPSGKETQYF. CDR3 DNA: TGCGCCAGCAGCTTGGCCCCGTCAGGCAAAGAGACCCAGTACTTC.